The 18 T cell receptor beta chains below were found in one sample sequenced in a study of liver allograft versus peripheral blood T cells. On the study more broadly: Within transplanted livers, the T cell receptor repertoires were examined and compared against the repertoires present in the peripheral blood of liver transplant recipients.

TCRdb itself ran the reads through MiXCR, one entry per CDR3 protein. The sample holds 8,500 to 10,000 distinct CDR3 sequences, 25% to 30% seen once. These receptor sequences come from a human patient who had a liver transplant. Some T cells may arise from the graft donor.

This clonotype is termed medium-sized. The CDR3 protein is CASSPGQGASGNTIYF. The DNA for the CDR3 is TGTGCCAGCAGCCCAGGACAGGGGGCGAGTGGAAACACCATATATTTT. This rearrangement joins TRBV7-9 to TRBJ1-3; 11 bases are a match to TRBD1. The V segment lost 5 bases and the J segment 3 bases; nucleotides outside the gene matches: 6. Germline V CDR1 and CDR2: SEHNR, FQNEAQ (reference sequence). The CDR3 is made up of 16 amino acids.

The chain has TRBV5-5 and TRBJ1-5; unclear D gene. The CDR3 totals 13 residues. V shed 0 bases and J shed 4 bases, with 5 bases lying between them. The germline V gene has CDR1 SGHKS and CDR2 YYEKEE (reference sequence). CDR3 loop: CASSLGENQPQHF. The CDR3 region has the DNA TGTGCCAGCAGCTTGGGTGAGAATCAGCCCCAGCATTTT. Drawing the rest from reference TRBV5-5 and TRBJ1-5, the complete variable domain is DAGVTQSPTHLIKTRGQQVTLRCSPISGHKSVSWYQQVLGQGPQFIFQYYEKEERGRGNFPDRFSARQFPNYSSELNVNALLLGDSALYLCASSLGENQPQHFGDGTRLSIL.

The table lists this clonotype with a few counts. This chain links TRBV3-1 with TRBJ1-4, with 9 nucleotides matching TRBD1. The CDR3 loop spans 14 amino acids. Germline V gene data show CDR1 as LGHDT and CDR2 as YNNKEL (reference sequence). V dropped 6 bases and J dropped 6; count of bases not matched to a gene: 5. Written as DNA, the CDR3 is TGTGCCAGCAGGCCACAGGGGGCTGATGAAAAACTGTTTTTT. Its protein product is CASRPQGADEKLFF.

The V call is TRBV27, the J call TRBJ2-7; 9 positions match TRBD2. The V gene end was trimmed by 8 bases and the J gene end by 6 bases; junction bases not matched to a gene: 11. The CDR3 length is 14 residues. Germline-derived CDR1 and CDR2 are MNHEY and SMNVEV (reference sequence). The chain's CDR3 is CASQPRLAGTEQYF. For the CDR3, the DNA is TGTGCCAGCCAACCCCGGCTAGCGGGAACCGAGCAGTACTTC.

By proportion, this clonotype is medium-sized (0.01 to 0.1%). V gene TRBV28 combines with J gene TRBJ1-2; TRBD1 is a possible D gene (6 bases). Trimming took 6 bases from V and 4 from J, leaving 15 bases between them. This CDR3 is built from 14 residues. Germline V gene lookup returns CDR1 MDHEN and CDR2 SYDVKM. The CDR3 region is CASSLPGGPYGYTF. DNA for the CDR3: TGTGCCAGCAGCCTTCCGGGGGGCCCCTATGGCTACACCTTC.

The chain combines TRBV6-6 with TRBJ2-2, with 10 bases fitting TRBD2. The CDR3 is 18 residues long. With 3 bases clipped from V and 1 base from J, the junction kept 8 bases outside the gene matches. Germline V gene data show CDR1 as MNHNY and CDR2 as SVGAGI (reference sequence). The CDR3 spells CASSYPSGGGGNTGELFF. For the CDR3, the DNA is TGTGCCAGCAGTTATCCTAGCGGGGGTGGAGGGAACACCGGGGAGCTGTTTTTT.

By its share, this clonotype is medium-sized (0.01 to 0.1%). The chain joins TRBV30 to TRBJ1-4; 10 bases are a match to TRBD1. Germline V gene sequence: CDR1 GTSNPN, CDR2 SVGIG (reference sequence). The CDR3 has 15 amino acids. The trim removed 0 bases at V and 7 bases at J, leaving 5 bases unmatched. For the CDR3, the DNA is TGTGCCTGGAGTGTAACGGGACAGGGGAGTGAAAAACTGTTTTTT. It specifies CAWSVTGQGSEKLFF.

Relative to its sample, this clonotype is medium-sized. The chain recombines TRBV28 with TRBJ1-6; tentative D call: TRBD1 (5 bases). The CDR3 is made up of 15 amino acids. Trimming took off 3 bases at V and 7 bases at J, with 13 bases between the two ends. Germline CDR1 is MDHEN and CDR2 is SYDVKM. DNA of the CDR3: TGTGCCAGCAGTTTGCGTGGGGCGAGGAATTCACCCCTCCACTTT. This codes for CASSLRGARNSPLHF. The full variable domain, completed using reference TRBV28 and TRBJ1-6, is DVKVTQSSRYLVKRTGEKVFLECVQDMDHENMFWYRQDPGLGLRLIYFSYDVKMKEKGDIPEGYSVSREKKERFSLILESASTNQTSMYLCASSLRGARNSPLHFGNGTRLTVT.

This clonotype was observed a few times. The genes are TRBV20-1 and TRBJ1-2; D gene unclear. CDR1 is DFQATT, CDR2 SNEGSKA, per germline (reference sequence). This CDR3 is built from 15 residues. The V gene lost 0 bases and the J gene lost 8 bases, with 19 bases spanning the gap. CDR3 amino acids: CSARDPVYASGGYTF. DNA for the CDR3: TGCAGTGCTAGAGATCCAGTCTACGCCTCTGGCGGCTACACCTTC.

The chain couples TRBV6-6 to TRBJ1-1; D call uncertain. The CDR3 totals 12 residues. V lost 7 bases and J 6 bases, leaving 12 bases between the germline ends. Germline CDR1 and CDR2: MNHNY and SVGAGI (reference sequence). The CDR3, as DNA: TGTGCCAGCAAATTCTCGGAGGCTGAAGCTTTCTTT. It encodes CASKFSEAEAFF.

In this sample, this clonotype is medium-sized. The chain recombines TRBV12-3 or TRBV12-4 with TRBJ2-1; 11 positions agree with TRBD2. With 5 bases clipped from V and 7 bases from J, the junction kept 10 bases outside the gene matches. The CDR3 spans 16 residues. The DNA for the CDR3 is TGTGCCAGCAGTAGTGGAGGTAGCGGGAGGGTGAATGAGCAGTTCTTC. Translating gives CASSSGGSGRVNEQFF.

V usage is TRBV30 and J usage is TRBJ1-4; TRBD1 aligns across 9 bases. V lost 2 bases and J lost 8; bases outside the gene matches: 9. Germline V CDR1 and CDR2: GTSNPN, SVGIG (reference sequence). The CDR3 is 15 amino acids. Here the CDR3 DNA reads TGTGCCTGGAGTAATACCGGGACAGGGTCAGAAAAACTGTTTTTT. Translated: CAWSNTGTGSEKLFF.

The chain combines TRBV20-1 with TRBJ2-5; no clear D gene. CDR1 is DFQATT, CDR2 SNEGSKA, per germline (reference sequence). The V gene lost 3 bases and the J gene lost 0 bases, with 8 bases spanning the gap. The CDR3 sequence is 13 residues long. The CDR3 protein is CSARGGYQETQYF. In DNA form, the CDR3 reads TGCAGTGCTAGGGGCGGATACCAAGAGACCCAGTACTTC.

The chain uses TRBV30 and TRBJ2-6, with D unclear. The V end was cut by 4 bases, the J end by 4 bases, with 5 bases between. The CDR3 contains 12 residues. CDR1 and CDR2 from the germline V gene are GTSNPN and SVGIG (reference sequence). CDR3 loop: CAWMLGANVLTF. CDR3 nucleotides: TGTGCCTGGATGTTGGGGGCCAACGTCCTGACTTTC.

This clonotype was recorded many times. The J gene is TRBJ1-2, the V gene TRBV7-2, with 8 bases identical to TRBD1. This CDR3 has 13 amino acids. Losses at the gene ends were 4 bases for V and 8 bases for J; bases not matched to a gene: 6. Germline assignment: CDR1 SGHTA and CDR2 FQGNSA. This CDR3 reads CASSYHRGDGYTF. CDR3 nucleotide sequence: TGTGCCAGCAGCTACCACAGGGGGGACGGCTACACCTTC.

This clonotype appeared a single time. This likely stems from a read error, as it lies one base from a far larger clone. The chain uses TRBV6-2 or TRBV6-3 and TRBJ2-2; D remains unclear. The CDR3 covers 16 residues. The ends were cut back, 9 bases at V and 0 bases at J, with 17 bases in the middle. Germline CDR1 and CDR2: MNHEY and SVGEGT. In DNA, the CDR3 is TGTGCCAGAAGCCTCGAGCTGGACGCGAACACCGGGGAGCTGTTTTTT. This codes for CARSLELDANTGELFF.

J is TRBJ2-3 and V is TRBV9, with 7 bases matching TRBD1. CDR1 is SGDLS and CDR2 is YYNGEE in the germline V gene. CDR3 size: 17 residues. J lost 2 bases, V lost 0 bases, and 9 bases had no gene match. The DNA of the CDR3 is TGTGCCAGCAGCGTAGATAAATGGGACAGCTCCACAGATACGCAGTATTTT. It yields the protein CASSVDKWDSSTDTQYF.

This clonotype was observed at least ten times. The gene calls are TRBV6-1 and TRBJ2-1; the D gene is possibly TRBD1 (6 bases). There are 12 residues in the CDR3. Germline CDR1 MNHNS, CDR2 SASEGT. V lost 6 bases to trimming and J lost 8 bases, with 11 bases between them. CDR3 in amino acids: CASRSPGDEQFF. The CDR3 DNA reads as TGTGCCAGCAGGTCACCAGGGGATGAGCAGTTCTTC.